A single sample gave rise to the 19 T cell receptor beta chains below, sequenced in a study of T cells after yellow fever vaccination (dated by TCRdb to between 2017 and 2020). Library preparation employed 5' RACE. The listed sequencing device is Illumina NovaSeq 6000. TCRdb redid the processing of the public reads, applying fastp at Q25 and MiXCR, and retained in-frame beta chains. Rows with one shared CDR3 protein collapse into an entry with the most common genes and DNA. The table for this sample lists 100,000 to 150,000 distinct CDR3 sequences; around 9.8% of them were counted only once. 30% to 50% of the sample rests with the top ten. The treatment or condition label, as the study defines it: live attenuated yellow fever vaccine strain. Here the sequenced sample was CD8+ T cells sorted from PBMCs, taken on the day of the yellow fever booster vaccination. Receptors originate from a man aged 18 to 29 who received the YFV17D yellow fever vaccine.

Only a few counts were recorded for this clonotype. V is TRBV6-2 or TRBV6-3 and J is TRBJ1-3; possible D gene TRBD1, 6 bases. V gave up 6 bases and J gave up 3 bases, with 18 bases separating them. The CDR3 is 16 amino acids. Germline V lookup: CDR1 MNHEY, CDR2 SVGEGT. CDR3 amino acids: CASSGIRDIGGNTIYF. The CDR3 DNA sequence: TGTGCCAGCAGCGGGATCCGGGACATTGGTGGAAACACCATATATTTT.

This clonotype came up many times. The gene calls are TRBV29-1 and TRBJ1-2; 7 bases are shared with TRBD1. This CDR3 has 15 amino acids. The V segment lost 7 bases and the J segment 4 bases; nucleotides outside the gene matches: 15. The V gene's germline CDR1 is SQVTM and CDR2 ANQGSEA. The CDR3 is CSARPTGAELYGYTF. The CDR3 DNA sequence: TGCAGCGCCCGCCCCACAGGGGCCGAGCTCTATGGCTACACCTTC. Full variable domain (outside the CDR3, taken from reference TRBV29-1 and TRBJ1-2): SAVISQKPSRDICQRGTSLTIQCQVDSQVTMMFWYRQQPGQSLTLIATANQGSEATYESGFVIDKFPISRPNLTFSTLTVSNMSPEDSSIYLCSARPTGAELYGYTFGSGTRLTVV.

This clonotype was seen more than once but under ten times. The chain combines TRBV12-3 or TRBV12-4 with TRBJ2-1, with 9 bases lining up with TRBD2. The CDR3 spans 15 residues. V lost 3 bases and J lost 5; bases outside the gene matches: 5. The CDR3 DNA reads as TGTGCCAGCAGTTTGTCTAGCGGGGTCAACAATGAGCAGTTCTTC. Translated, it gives CASSLSSGVNNEQFF.

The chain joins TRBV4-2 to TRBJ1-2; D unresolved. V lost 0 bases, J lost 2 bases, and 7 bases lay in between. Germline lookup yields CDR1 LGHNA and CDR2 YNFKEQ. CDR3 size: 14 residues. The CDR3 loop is CASSQDGENYGYTF. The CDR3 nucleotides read TGTGCCAGCAGCCAAGATGGGGAAAACTATGGCTACACCTTC.

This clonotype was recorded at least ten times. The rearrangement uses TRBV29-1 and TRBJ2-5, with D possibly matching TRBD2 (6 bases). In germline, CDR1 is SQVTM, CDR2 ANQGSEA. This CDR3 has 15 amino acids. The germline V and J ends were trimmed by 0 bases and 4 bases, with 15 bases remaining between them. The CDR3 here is CSVEDSREVRETQYF. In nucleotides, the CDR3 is TGCAGCGTTGAAGATTCGAGGGAGGTGAGAGAGACCCAGTACTTC.

CDR3 sequence reads: CARLTGGLTYEQYV. The CDR3 DNA reads as TGTGCCAGGCTTACGGGCGGACTAACCTACGAGCAGTACGTC. V gene TRBV21-1 combines with J gene TRBJ2-7; the table's D call, TRBD2, was not checked against the DNA. TRBV21-1 counts as a pseudogene. The CDR3 totals 14 residues.

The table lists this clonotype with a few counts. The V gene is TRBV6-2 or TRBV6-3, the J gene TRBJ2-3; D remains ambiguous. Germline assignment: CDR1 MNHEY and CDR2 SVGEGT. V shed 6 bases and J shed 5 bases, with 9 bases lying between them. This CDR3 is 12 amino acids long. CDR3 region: CASRLRGDTQYF. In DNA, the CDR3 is TGTGCCAGCAGATTACGAGGAGATACGCAGTATTTT.

The CDR3 loop reads CASSTPTANTEAFF. CDR3 nucleotide sequence: TGTGCCAGTAGTACCCCGACAGCGAACACTGAAGCTTTCTTT. The chain uses TRBV19 and TRBJ1-1; TRBD1 might be the D (5 bases). Germline V gives CDR1 LNHDA, CDR2 SQIVND (reference sequence). The CDR3 has 14 amino acids. Trimming stripped 4 bases from V and 1 base from J, with 10 bases between.

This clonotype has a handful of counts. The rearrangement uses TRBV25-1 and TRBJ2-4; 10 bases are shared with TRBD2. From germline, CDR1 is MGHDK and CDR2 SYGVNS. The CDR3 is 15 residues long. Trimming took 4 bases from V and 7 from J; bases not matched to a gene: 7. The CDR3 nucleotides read TGTGCCAGCAGTGCAGGGACTAGCGTAGGGAACATTCAGTACTTC. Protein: CASSAGTSVGNIQYF.

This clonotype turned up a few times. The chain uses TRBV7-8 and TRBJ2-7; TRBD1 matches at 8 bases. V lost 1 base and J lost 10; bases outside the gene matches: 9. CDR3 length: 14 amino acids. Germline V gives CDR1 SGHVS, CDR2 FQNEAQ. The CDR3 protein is CASSLGGQGWVQYV. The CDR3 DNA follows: TGTGCCAGCAGCTTAGGAGGACAGGGATGGGTCCAGTACGTC.

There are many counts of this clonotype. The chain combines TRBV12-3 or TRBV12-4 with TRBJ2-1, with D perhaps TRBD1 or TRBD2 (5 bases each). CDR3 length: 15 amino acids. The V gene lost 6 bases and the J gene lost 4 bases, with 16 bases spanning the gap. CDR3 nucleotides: TGTGCCAGCAGCCCTGGCCACGGGGCTTACAATGAGCAGTTCTTC. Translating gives CASSPGHGAYNEQFF.

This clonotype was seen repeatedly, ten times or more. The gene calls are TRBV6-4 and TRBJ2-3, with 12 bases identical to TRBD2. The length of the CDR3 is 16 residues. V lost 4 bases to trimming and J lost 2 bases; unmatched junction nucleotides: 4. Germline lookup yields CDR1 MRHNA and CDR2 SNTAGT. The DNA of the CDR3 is TGTGCCAGCAGTGCTAGCGGGGGGGATTCCACAGATACGCAGTATTTT. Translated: CASSASGGDSTDTQYF.

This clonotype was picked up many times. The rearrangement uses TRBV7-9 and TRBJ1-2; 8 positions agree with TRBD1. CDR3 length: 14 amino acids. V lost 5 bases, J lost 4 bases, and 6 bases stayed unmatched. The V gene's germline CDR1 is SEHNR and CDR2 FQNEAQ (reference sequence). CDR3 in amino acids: CASSTLGTGYGYTF. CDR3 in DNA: TGTGCCAGCAGCACCTTGGGGACAGGCTATGGCTACACCTTC.

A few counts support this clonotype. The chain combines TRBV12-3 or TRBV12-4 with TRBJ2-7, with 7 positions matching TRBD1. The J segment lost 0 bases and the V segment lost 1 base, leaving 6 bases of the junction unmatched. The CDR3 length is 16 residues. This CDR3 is CASSLGMGQYSYEQYF. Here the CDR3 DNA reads TGTGCCAGCAGTTTAGGAATGGGACAGTACTCCTACGAGCAGTACTTC.

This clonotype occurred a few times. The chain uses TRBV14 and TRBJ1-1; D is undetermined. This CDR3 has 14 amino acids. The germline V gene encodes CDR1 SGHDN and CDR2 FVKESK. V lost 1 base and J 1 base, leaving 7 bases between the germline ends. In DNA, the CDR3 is TGTGCCAGCAGCCAAGGGAGACCGAACACTGAAGCTTTCTTT. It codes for CASSQGRPNTEAFF.

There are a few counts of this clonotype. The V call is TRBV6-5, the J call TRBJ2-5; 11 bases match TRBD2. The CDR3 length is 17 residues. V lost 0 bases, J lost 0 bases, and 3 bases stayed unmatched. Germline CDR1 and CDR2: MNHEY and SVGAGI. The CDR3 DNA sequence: TGTGCCAGCAGTTACTCCCCTAGCGGGGGGTACCAAGAGACCCAGTACTTC. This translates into CASSYSPSGGYQETQYF.

The CDR3 here is CASSFLIHRPYNEQFF. DNA of the CDR3: TGTGCCAGCAGCTTCTTGATCCATCGGCCTTACAATGAGCAGTTCTTC. The chain recombines TRBV5-5 with TRBJ2-1; D not resolved. The CDR3 extends over 16 amino acids. CDR1 is SGHKS and CDR2 is YYEKEE in the germline V gene (reference sequence). Trimming took off 2 bases at V and 4 bases at J, with 16 bases between the two ends.

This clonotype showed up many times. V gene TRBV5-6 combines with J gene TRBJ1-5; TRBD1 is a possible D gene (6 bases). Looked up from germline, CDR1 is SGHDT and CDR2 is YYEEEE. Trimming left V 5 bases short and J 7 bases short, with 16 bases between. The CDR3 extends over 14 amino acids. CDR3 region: CASRQTGSGQPQHF. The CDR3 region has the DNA TGTGCCAGCAGGCAAACAGGGTCGGGACAGCCCCAGCATTTT.

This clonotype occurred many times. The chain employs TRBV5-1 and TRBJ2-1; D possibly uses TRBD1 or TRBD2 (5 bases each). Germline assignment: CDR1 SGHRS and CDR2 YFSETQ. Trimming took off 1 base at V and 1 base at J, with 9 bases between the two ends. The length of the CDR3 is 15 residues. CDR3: CASSLPRESYNEQFF. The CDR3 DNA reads TGCGCCAGCAGCTTGCCCAGGGAGTCCTACAATGAGCAGTTCTTC.